A selection of T cell receptor beta chains follows, all from one sample in a study of blood T cell repertoires in COVID-19. Generated by immunoSEQ multiplex PCR, the TCRdb table keeps only in-frame clones and is missing some. This sample has about 130,000 clones, with around 83% found just once. The sequencing input was PBMCs or T cells enriched from blood (not recorded which). These receptors were taken from a man aged 25-45 years who had recovered from COVID-19. Each CDR3 is given with its conserved first and last residue. The D gene is left open where the match is weak. The size of a clone is reported for some rows only, either as once, few or many, or as a class for expanded clones.

len: 15
j_gene: TRBJ1-1
abundance: .
v_gene: TRBV5-4
d_gene: .
CDR3nt: TGTGCCAGCAGTGATCCCGCGGCGGGGAACACTGAAGCTTTCTTT
CDR3aa: CASSDPAAGNTEAFF

len: 13
j_gene: TRBJ1-2
abundance: few
v_gene: TRBV5-1
d_gene: .
CDR3nt: TGCGCCAGCAGCCCGGACGGGAATAATGGCTACACCTTC
CDR3aa: CASSPDGNNGYTF

len: 16
j_gene: TRBJ1-5
abundance: .
v_gene: TRBV28
d_gene: .
CDR3nt: TGTGCCCTTGGGGCAGGAGAACGATATTTGAATCAGCCCCAGCATTTT
CDR3aa: CALGAGERYLNQPQHF

len: 16
j_gene: TRBJ1-6
abundance: .
v_gene: TRBV18
d_gene: TRBD1
CDR3nt: TGTGCCAGCTCACCAACCCCGGGACAGGGTGGATCACCCCTCCACTTT
CDR3aa: CASSPTPGQGGSPLHF

len: 13
j_gene: TRBJ2-3
abundance: .
v_gene: TRBV29-1
d_gene: .
CDR3nt: TGCAGCGTTGATGGTGAGGGAACAGATACGCAGTATTTT
CDR3aa: CSVDGEGTDTQYF

len: 15
j_gene: TRBJ2-3
abundance: .
v_gene: TRBV27
d_gene: TRBD1
CDR3nt: TGTGCCAGCAGACCCGGGACAGTTAGCACAGATACGCAGTATTTT
CDR3aa: CASRPGTVSTDTQYF

len: 12
j_gene: TRBJ2-1
abundance: once
v_gene: TRBV11-2
d_gene: .
CDR3nt: TGTGCCAGCAGCTTAGTTGGTAGCCAGCAGTTCTTC
CDR3aa: CASSLVGSQQFF

len: 16
j_gene: TRBJ2-1
abundance: .
v_gene: TRBV10-1
d_gene: TRBD2
CDR3nt: TGCGCCAGCAGTACGGGACTAGCGGGAGCGCACAATGAGCAGTTCTTC
CDR3aa: CASSTGLAGAHNEQFF

len: 14
j_gene: TRBJ2-1
abundance: .
v_gene: TRBV18
d_gene: .
CDR3nt: TGTGCCAGCTCACGGGCGGGCTCCTACAATGAGCAGTTCTTC
CDR3aa: CASSRAGSYNEQFF

len: 18
j_gene: TRBJ2-2
abundance: .
v_gene: TRBV7-2
d_gene: TRBD2
CDR3nt: TGTGCCAGCAGTTTTCGGACTAGCGGGACGAAGAACACCGGGGAGCTGTTTTTT
CDR3aa: CASSFRTSGTKNTGELFF

len: 15
j_gene: TRBJ2-3
abundance: .
v_gene: TRBV9
d_gene: TRBD2
CDR3nt: TGTGCCAGCAGCCTTCCTAGCGGTAGCACAGATACGCAGTATTTT
CDR3aa: CASSLPSGSTDTQYF

len: 15
j_gene: TRBJ2-1
abundance: .
v_gene: TRBV7-2
d_gene: TRBD2
CDR3nt: TGTGCCAGCAGCATGGGGACTAGCGGATACAATGAGCAGTTCTTC
CDR3aa: CASSMGTSGYNEQFF

len: 13
j_gene: TRBJ1-1
abundance: .
v_gene: TRBV7-9
d_gene: .
CDR3nt: TGTGCCAGCAGCCCTATATCAAACACTGAAGCTTTCTTT
CDR3aa: CASSPISNTEAFF

len: 12
j_gene: TRBJ1-1
abundance: .
v_gene: TRBV2
d_gene: .
CDR3nt: TGTGCCAGCGGGGGGGAGGAGACTGAAGCTTTCTTT
CDR3aa: CASGGEETEAFF

len: 12
j_gene: TRBJ2-5
abundance: .
v_gene: TRBV3-1/TRBV3-2
d_gene: .
CDR3nt: TGTGACGCAATGGCCAGGCAAGAGACCCAGTACTTC
CDR3aa: CDAMARQETQYF

len: 15
j_gene: TRBJ1-3
abundance: .
v_gene: TRBV12-5
d_gene: .
CDR3nt: TGTGCTAGTGGTTTGTACCCCGCGCAAGGAAACACCATATATTTT
CDR3aa: CASGLYPAQGNTIYF

len: 17
j_gene: TRBJ2-1
abundance: few
v_gene: TRBV6-2/TRBV6-3
d_gene: TRBD2
CDR3nt: TGTGCCAGCAGCCCTCGACCTAGCGGAAACTCCTACAATGAGCAGTTCTTC
CDR3aa: CASSPRPSGNSYNEQFF

len: 18
j_gene: TRBJ1-1
abundance: once
v_gene: TRBV5-8
d_gene: .
CDR3nt: TGTGCCAGCACCTGGAGGGCATCTTTAGGGGCATTTGACACTGAAGCTTTCTTT
CDR3aa: CASTWRASLGAFDTEAFF

len: 19
j_gene: TRBJ2-1
abundance: .
v_gene: TRBV4-1
d_gene: .
CDR3nt: TGCGCCAGCAGCCAAACGACAGGGGGCTCCCTAGCGGGAGTGGATGAGCAGTTCTTC
CDR3aa: CASSQTTGGSLAGVDEQFF

len: 17
j_gene: TRBJ1-4
abundance: once
v_gene: TRBV19
d_gene: TRBD1
CDR3nt: TGTGCCAGTAGTATAGCCCGGGACAGGACAACTAATGAAAAACTGTTTTTT
CDR3aa: CASSIARDRTTNEKLFF

len: 16
j_gene: TRBJ1-3
abundance: .
v_gene: TRBV19
d_gene: .
CDR3nt: TGTGCCAGTAGTATAGGAGTAGTTTTCTCTGGAAACACCATATATTTT
CDR3aa: CASSIGVVFSGNTIYF

len: 14
j_gene: TRBJ2-7
abundance: .
v_gene: TRBV10-3
d_gene: .
CDR3nt: TGTGCCATCAGTTCCACGACAGGTTCCTACGAGCAGTACTTC
CDR3aa: CAISSTTGSYEQYF

len: 14
j_gene: TRBJ2-7
abundance: .
v_gene: TRBV19
d_gene: TRBD1
CDR3nt: TGTGCCAGTAGCGAACAGGGGGCGGGATACGAGCAGTACTTC
CDR3aa: CASSEQGAGYEQYF